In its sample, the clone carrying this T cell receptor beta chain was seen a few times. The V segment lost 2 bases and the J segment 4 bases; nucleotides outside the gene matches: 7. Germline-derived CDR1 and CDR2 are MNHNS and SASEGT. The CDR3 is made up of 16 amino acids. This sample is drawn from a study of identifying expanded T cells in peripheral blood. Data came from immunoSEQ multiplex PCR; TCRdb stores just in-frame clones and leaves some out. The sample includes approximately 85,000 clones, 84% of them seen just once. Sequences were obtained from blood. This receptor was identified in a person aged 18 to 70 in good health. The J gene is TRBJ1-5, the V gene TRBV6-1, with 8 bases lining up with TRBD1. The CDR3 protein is CASSEWDRNFNQPQHF. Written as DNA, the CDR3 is TGTGCCAGCAGTGAATGGGACAGGAACTTTAATCAGCCCCAGCATTTT.